The rows below give T cell receptor beta chains drawn from one sample of a study of shared clonotypes between healthy human individuals. Generated by immunoSEQ multiplex PCR, the TCRdb table keeps only in-frame clones and is missing some. The sample has some 700,000 clones; about 92% are singletons. The specimen was memory CD8+ T cells from PBMCs. Receptor source: a man younger than 35 in good health. Some clones in this sample may be carry-over from other donors' samples. Both conserved end residues are part of each CDR3. Size is stated for part of the rows, as once, few or many counts, or as a class when the clone is expanded.

v_gene: TRBV5-1
len: 15
j_gene: TRBJ2-3
abundance: .
CDR3aa: CASTPRGAGTDTQYF

v_gene: TRBV6-1
len: 14
j_gene: TRBJ1-2
abundance: once
CDR3aa: CASSLTGPGYGYTF

v_gene: TRBV15
len: 13
j_gene: TRBJ2-7
abundance: once
CDR3aa: CATSRARTREQYF

v_gene: TRBV28
len: 14
j_gene: TRBJ1-5
abundance: .
CDR3aa: CASALGQGHQPQHF

v_gene: TRBV4-1
len: 13
j_gene: TRBJ2-5
abundance: few
CDR3aa: CASSRRRQETQYF

v_gene: TRBV9
len: 14
j_gene: TRBJ2-1
abundance: .
CDR3aa: CASSSPSKDSGQFF

v_gene: TRBV4-1
len: 17
j_gene: TRBJ1-1
abundance: .
CDR3aa: CASSQDWGVRTNTEAFF

v_gene: TRBV7-9
len: 14
j_gene: TRBJ2-1
abundance: .
CDR3aa: CASSFGVVYNEQFF

v_gene: TRBV14
len: 16
j_gene: TRBJ2-5
abundance: .
CDR3aa: CASSQEIWDRDETQYF

v_gene: TRBV4-2
len: 16
j_gene: TRBJ1-1
abundance: few
CDR3aa: CASSQGVWGLNTEAFF

v_gene: TRBV7-9
len: 15
j_gene: TRBJ2-7
abundance: .
CDR3aa: CASSRSGPDLRVQYF

v_gene: TRBV4-1
len: 13
j_gene: TRBJ2-1
abundance: .
CDR3aa: CASSQEGYNEQFF

v_gene: TRBV7-9
len: 14
j_gene: TRBJ2-7
abundance: .
CDR3aa: CASSKRTEVGEQYF

v_gene: TRBV25-1
len: 16
j_gene: TRBJ2-1
abundance: .
CDR3aa: CASSEGTGGLYNEQFF

v_gene: TRBV10-3
len: 12
j_gene: TRBJ2-7
abundance: once
CDR3aa: CAISGNLDEQYF

v_gene: TRBV7-6
len: 13
j_gene: TRBJ2-1
abundance: .
CDR3aa: CASSLTRDNEQFF

v_gene: TRBV10-3
len: 18
j_gene: TRBJ2-7
abundance: .
CDR3aa: CAISEAPRSVWSSYEQYF

v_gene: TRBV6-5
len: 14
j_gene: TRBJ1-1
abundance: once
CDR3aa: CASSYSNTNTEAFF

v_gene: TRBV27
len: 15
j_gene: TRBJ1-4
abundance: .
CDR3aa: CASSFTGAGDRKLFF

v_gene: TRBV9
len: 16
j_gene: TRBJ2-6
abundance: .
CDR3aa: CASSVAKTSGANVLTF

v_gene: TRBV7-2
len: 17
j_gene: TRBJ2-6
abundance: .
CDR3aa: CASSLGTVSSGANVLTF

v_gene: TRBV5-5
len: 12
j_gene: TRBJ1-2
abundance: once
CDR3aa: CASSLGQSGYTF

v_gene: TRBV4-1
len: 13
j_gene: TRBJ2-2
abundance: .
CDR3aa: CASSQEYTGELFF

v_gene: TRBV5-6
len: 16
j_gene: TRBJ1-1
abundance: .
CDR3aa: CASSTDPYTGNTEAFF

v_gene: TRBV28
len: 15
j_gene: TRBJ1-1
abundance: .
CDR3aa: CASSQPQGGNTEAFF

v_gene: TRBV5-1
len: 16
j_gene: TRBJ2-5
abundance: .
CDR3aa: CASSPEMAAAQETQYF

v_gene: TRBV7-2
len: 17
j_gene: TRBJ2-2
abundance: once
CDR3aa: CASSLWREGRDAGELFF

v_gene: TRBV6-1
len: 16
j_gene: TRBJ2-2
abundance: .
CDR3aa: CASSALGGFGTGELFF

v_gene: TRBV5-1
len: 18
j_gene: TRBJ2-3
abundance: .
CDR3aa: CASSPTGTAATSTDTQYF

v_gene: TRBV7-9
len: 15
j_gene: TRBJ2-7
abundance: once
CDR3aa: CASSLLSSGGYEQYF

v_gene: TRBV18
len: 15
j_gene: TRBJ1-5
abundance: few
CDR3aa: CASSQDRGRNQPQHF

v_gene: TRBV6-5
len: 10
j_gene: TRBJ1-2
abundance: .
CDR3aa: CASKKGSYTF

v_gene: TRBV2
len: 15
j_gene: TRBJ1-4
abundance: once
CDR3aa: CASSGSAEMGQKLFF

v_gene: TRBV21-1
len: 16
j_gene: TRBJ2-7
abundance: once
CDR3aa: CASSKAGSGRKYEQYF

v_gene: TRBV6-4
len: 15
j_gene: TRBJ2-2
abundance: .
CDR3aa: CASSEGDRGAGELFF

v_gene: TRBV2
len: 17
j_gene: TRBJ1-1
abundance: .
CDR3aa: CASSEAEAGDGNTEAFF

v_gene: TRBV5-2
len: 17
j_gene: TRBJ2-6
abundance: once
CDR3aa: CASKLWCTQSRANVLTF

v_gene: TRBV29-1
len: 15
j_gene: TRBJ2-3
abundance: .
CDR3aa: CSVVVGRVETDTQYF

v_gene: TRBV14
len: 17
j_gene: TRBJ1-1
abundance: .
CDR3aa: CASSQVIYTGPSTEAFF

v_gene: TRBV5-3
len: 15
j_gene: TRBJ2-4
abundance: .
CDR3aa: CARSIRTTQGDIQYF

v_gene: TRBV5-8
len: 17
j_gene: TRBJ2-5
abundance: .
CDR3aa: CASSLDGRTGDPETQYF

v_gene: TRBV18
len: 14
j_gene: TRBJ2-5
abundance: once
CDR3aa: CASSDRGRVETQYF

v_gene: TRBV19
len: 15
j_gene: TRBJ2-3
abundance: .
CDR3aa: CASSIRDYLMDTQYF

v_gene: TRBV4-1
len: 16
j_gene: TRBJ2-1
abundance: .
CDR3aa: CASSHADSRSYNEQFF

v_gene: TRBV7-9
len: 12
j_gene: TRBJ2-3
abundance: .
CDR3aa: CASRGGEDTQYF

v_gene: TRBV6-5
len: 15
j_gene: TRBJ2-2
abundance: .
CDR3aa: CASSYSRQGTGELFF

v_gene: TRBV28
len: 14
j_gene: TRBJ2-5
abundance: .
CDR3aa: CASSLYSRGETQYF

v_gene: TRBV28
len: 14
j_gene: TRBJ2-2
abundance: .
CDR3aa: CASRYTENTGELFF

v_gene: TRBV10-3
len: 11
j_gene: TRBJ2-5
abundance: .
CDR3aa: CAIRKEETQYF

v_gene: TRBV29-1
len: 14
j_gene: TRBJ1-1
abundance: .
CDR3aa: CSVERGPRSTEAFF

v_gene: TRBV27
len: 12
j_gene: TRBJ2-2
abundance: .
CDR3aa: CASSPGTGELFF

v_gene: TRBV27
len: 15
j_gene: TRBJ2-7
abundance: .
CDR3aa: CASSRLPGLLYEQYF

v_gene: TRBV11-2
len: 16
j_gene: TRBJ1-5
abundance: .
CDR3aa: CASSSDFLVGNQPQHF

v_gene: TRBV19
len: 15
j_gene: TRBJ2-1
abundance: .
CDR3aa: CASRGDTDSHNEQFF